This T cell receptor beta chain was sequenced in a study of T cells in Graves' hyperthyroidism and ophthalmopathy. Broader study findings: Blood held most thyroid clonotypes expanded above 0.001 frequency.

CDR3 size: 15 residues. Germline values: CDR1 SGHVS, CDR2 FNYEAQ. V shed 1 base and J shed 0 bases, with 10 bases lying between them. Researchers took RNA transcripts and amplified the TCR beta CDR3 regions from them. First-round RT-PCR with HTBI primers amplified the TCR CDR3 region. TCRdb redid the calling of the multiplex PCR reads with MiXCR, one entry per CDR3 protein. The sample shows some 490,000 distinct CDR3 sequences, 20% to 25% of them seen only once. Subjects with ophthalmopathy showed a Clinical Activity Score no lower than 3, a NOSPECS grade no lower than 4, and a duration shorter than 3 months. Cells are PBMCs isolated from roughly 9.3 ml of fresh blood. A note on this clonotype: Its antigen is undetermined.

The chain has TRBV7-6 and TRBJ2-7; D is unclear. The specimen sequenced was blood. This sequence was found in a woman aged 70-85 years with Graves' ophthalmopathy. The CDR3 DNA follows: TGTGCCAGCAGCTTAGATGACGGTCCCTCCTACGAGCAGTACTTC. Its translation: CASSLDDGPSYEQYF.